Shown below are 13 T cell receptor beta chains from a single sample sequenced in a study of cytomegalovirus exposure and HLA in healthy donors. Assay: immunoSEQ multiplex PCR; the TCRdb copy retains only in-frame clones and omits some. The profile covers 100,000 to 150,000 clones, with around nine tenths appearing a single time and roughly 2% taken by the ten largest. The source material was PBMCs. Receptors originate from a young woman in good health and CMV-seronegative.

The V and J genes are TRBV7-9 and TRBJ2-2; 10 nucleotides match TRBD2. The V and J ends lost 8 bases and 3 bases, in that order; junction bases with no gene match: 3. The CDR3 contains 14 residues. The germline gives CDR1 SEHNR, CDR2 FQNEAQ (reference sequence). Here the CDR3 DNA reads TGTGCCAGCCTAGCGGGAGATGACACCGGGGAGCTGTTTTTT. It translates to CASLAGDDTGELFF.

V gene TRBV12-5 combines with J gene TRBJ2-3, with D possibly TRBD2 on 5 matching bases. This CDR3 contains 12 residues. Trimming shortened V by 7 bases and J by 14 bases, and 19 bases separated the two germline ends. The germline V gene has CDR1 LGHNT and CDR2 FRNRAP. In DNA form, the CDR3 reads TGTGCTAGTGCCATAGACCGGGGAAGTCGGTATTTT. Protein: CASAIDRGSRYF. Combining the CDR3 with reference TRBV12-5 and TRBJ2-3 gives the whole variable domain DARVTQTPRHKVTEMGQEVTMRCQPILGHNTVFWYRQTMMQGLELLAYFRNRAPLDDSGMPKDRFSAEMPDATLATLKIQPSEPRDSAVYFCASAIDRGSRYFGPGTRLTVL.

The rearrangement uses TRBV5-4 and TRBJ2-1; 7 nucleotides match TRBD2. The CDR3 contains 14 residues. V gave up 5 bases and J gave up 5 bases; unmatched junction bases: 7. Germline values: CDR1 SGHNT, CDR2 YYREEE (reference sequence). Here the CDR3 DNA reads TGTGCCAGCAGACGGGACTACGGAGACAATGAGCAGTTCTTC. Protein: CASRRDYGDNEQFF.

The chain carries TRBV10-3 and TRBJ1-1; 8 bases line up with TRBD1. The germline gives CDR1 ENHRY, CDR2 SYGVKD. CDR3 size: 15 residues. Trimming took 3 bases from V and 1 from J; bases not matched to a gene: 4. The CDR3 sequence: CAISDRQGTNTEAFF. The CDR3 bases are TGTGCCATCAGTGATCGACAGGGGACGAACACTGAAGCTTTCTTT.

The chain carries TRBV5-1 and TRBJ2-7; 9 bases agree with TRBD1. The V gene end was trimmed by 4 bases and the J gene end by 0 bases; junction bases not matched to a gene: 8. CDR1 SGHRS and CDR2 YFSETQ come from the germline V gene. The CDR3 covers 16 residues. CDR3 amino acids: CASSRSRDRVSYEQYF. The CDR3 bases are TGCGCCAGCAGCCGTTCCCGGGACAGGGTCTCCTACGAGCAGTACTTC.

The V and J genes are TRBV5-1 and TRBJ2-5; D is uncertain. The germline V gene has CDR1 SGHRS and CDR2 YFSETQ. Between the trimmed V and J ends, which lost 0 bases and 5 bases, there was a span of 8 bases. The CDR3 is made up of 13 amino acids. CDR3 protein: CASSLASLETQYF. The DNA for the CDR3 is TGCGCCAGCAGCTTGGCCTCGTTGGAGACCCAGTACTTC.

The genes are TRBV6-1 and TRBJ2-7; 8 bases match TRBD1. J was trimmed by 2 bases and V by 4 bases; bases with no gene match: 1. This CDR3 is 13 amino acids long. Germline loops: CDR1 MNHNS, CDR2 SASEGT. CDR3 region: CASSAGQAYEQYF. CDR3 coding DNA: TGTGCCAGCAGTGCGGGACAGGCCTACGAGCAGTACTTC.

CDR3 bases: TGTGCCAGCAGTGAATATACCGGGAGGGCCCCAGATACGCAGTATTTT. This sequence encodes CASSEYTGRAPDTQYF. The chain couples TRBV25-1 to TRBJ2-3; 8 bases match TRBD2. The length of the CDR3 is 16 residues. The V segment lost 0 bases and the J segment 4 bases; nucleotides outside the gene matches: 6. Per germline, CDR1 MGHDK and CDR2 SYGVNS.

V usage is TRBV28 and J usage is TRBJ1-5, with a weak D call TRBD1 (5 bases). This CDR3 is 17 amino acids long. Germline V gene sequence: CDR1 MDHEN, CDR2 SYDVKM. V was cut by 5 bases and J by 4 bases, with 21 bases left in between. CDR3 loop: CASSRGGRAGTNQPQHF. CDR3 DNA sequence: TGTGCCAGCAGTCGCGGGGGTCGGGCAGGGACGAATCAGCCCCAGCATTTT.

This chain connects TRBV5-4 to TRBJ1-4; D is unclear. The CDR3 runs 14 residues. V dropped 6 bases and J dropped 4 bases, with 13 bases sitting between them. Germline CDR1 SGHNT, CDR2 YYREEE (reference sequence). The CDR3: CASTTRGINEKLFF. As DNA, the CDR3 is TGTGCCAGCACCACTCGCGGGATTAATGAAAAACTGTTTTTT.

The rearrangement joins TRBV5-1 to TRBJ2-5; 9 nucleotides agree with TRBD1. CDR3 length: 16 amino acids. Germline CDR1 reads SGHRS; CDR2 reads YFSETQ. Trimming took 5 bases from V and 2 from J; bases not matched to a gene: 10. In DNA, the CDR3 is TGCGCCAGCAGGCCAGGATACAGGGGGCCACAAGAGACCCAGTACTTC. Encoded protein: CASRPGYRGPQETQYF.

V usage is TRBV5-1 and J usage is TRBJ2-1, with 12 positions matching TRBD1. CDR1 and CDR2 (germline): SGHRS, YFSETQ. Losses at the gene ends were 3 bases for V and 8 bases for J; bases not matched to a gene: 6. This CDR3 contains 15 residues. The CDR3 nucleotides read TGCGCCAGCAGCTACGGGACAGGGGGCTCGGATGAGCAGTTCTTC. This sequence encodes CASSYGTGGSDEQFF. The full variable domain, with the rest looked up from reference TRBV5-1 and TRBJ2-1, is KAGVTQTPRYLIKTRGQQVTLSCSPISGHRSVSWYQQTPGQGLQFLFEYFSETQRNKGNFPGRFSGRQFSNSRSEMNVSTLELGDSALYLCASSYGTGGSDEQFFGPGTRLTVL.

The V gene is TRBV5-1, the J gene TRBJ2-5; TRBD1 might be the D (6 bases). The J call may be incorrect, as the DNA end agrees better with TRBJ2-7. CDR1 and CDR2 (germline): SGHRS, YFSETQ. The CDR3 extends over 15 amino acids. CDR3 coding DNA: TGCGCCAGCAGCTTGGATACAGGACAGCTCGGCGAGCAGTACTTC. Its translation is CASSLDTGQLGEQYF.